Listed below are T cell receptor beta chains from one sample, sequenced in a study of vaccination and CD4 T cells after COVID-19. A single record per CDR3 protein comes from TCRdb applying MiXCR to the PCR reads. Of about 20,000 distinct CDR3 sequences listed, about 60% are singletons. The sample consisted of CD4+ T cells from blood, taken before SARS-CoV-2 vaccination. These receptor sequences come from a human donor who had recovered from COVID-19. Both conserved end residues are part of each CDR3. The order of the fields is clone size, D gene, V gene, CDR3 length, J gene, CDR3 protein, CDR3 DNA. The D gene is left open where the match is weak. Clone size is given for some rows only: seen once, a few or many times, or a class if the clone is expanded.

abundance: NA; d_gene: TRBD2; v_gene: TRBV20-1; len: 16; j_gene: TRBJ2-5; CDR3aa: CSAVPASGGAQETQYF; CDR3nt: TGCAGTGCTGTCCCTGCCAGCGGGGGGGCCCAAGAGACCCAGTACTTC
abundance: NA; d_gene: NA; v_gene: TRBV2; len: 14; j_gene: TRBJ1-5; CDR3aa: CASNGFSEHQPQHF; CDR3nt: TGTGCCAGCAACGGCTTCTCCGAGCATCAGCCCCAGCATTTT
abundance: large; d_gene: NA; v_gene: TRBV12-3/TRBV12-4; len: 13; j_gene: TRBJ1-1; CDR3aa: CASSFLQGGRAFF; CDR3nt: TGTGCCAGCAGCTTCCTACAAGGAGGGAGGGCTTTCTTT
abundance: few; d_gene: NA; v_gene: TRBV6-1; len: 11; j_gene: TRBJ2-3; CDR3aa: CASMIKDTQYF; CDR3nt: TGTGCCAGCATGATAAAAGATACGCAGTATTTT
abundance: few; d_gene: NA; v_gene: TRBV21-1; len: 16; j_gene: TRBJ1-5; CDR3aa: CASSRRTGVHNQPQHF; CDR3nt: TGTGCCAGCAGCAGAAGGACAGGGGTACACAATCAGCCCCAGCATTTT
abundance: NA; d_gene: TRBD2; v_gene: TRBV6-5; len: 16; j_gene: TRBJ2-3; CDR3aa: CASSYGPLREGDTQYF; CDR3nt: TGTGCCAGCAGTTACGGTCCCTTGCGGGAGGGTGATACGCAGTATTTT
abundance: NA; d_gene: TRBD2; v_gene: TRBV28; len: 16; j_gene: TRBJ2-7; CDR3aa: CASSLWGGSKSYEQYF; CDR3nt: TGTGCCAGCAGTTTATGGGGCGGGAGTAAGTCCTACGAGCAGTACTTC
abundance: NA; d_gene: NA; v_gene: TRBV12-3/TRBV12-4; len: 15; j_gene: TRBJ1-5; CDR3aa: CASSLEGGRNQPQHF; CDR3nt: TGTGCCAGCAGTTTAGAGGGGGGTCGGAATCAGCCCCAGCATTTT
abundance: few; d_gene: TRBD1; v_gene: TRBV20-1; len: 13; j_gene: TRBJ1-5; CDR3aa: CSAGGQGSQPQHF; CDR3nt: TGCAGTGCTGGGGGACAGGGAAGTCAGCCCCAGCATTTT
abundance: few; d_gene: NA; v_gene: TRBV15; len: 15; j_gene: TRBJ2-5; CDR3aa: CATSRDPGPQETQYF; CDR3nt: TGTGCCACCAGCAGAGATCCCGGGCCTCAAGAGACCCAGTACTTC
abundance: few; d_gene: NA; v_gene: TRBV6-2/TRBV6-3; len: 13; j_gene: TRBJ2-3; CDR3aa: CASSDRVEDTQYF; CDR3nt: TGTGCCAGCAGTGATCGTGTGGAAGATACGCAGTATTTT
abundance: NA; d_gene: NA; v_gene: TRBV7-9; len: 15; j_gene: TRBJ2-5; CDR3aa: CASTKNRGGRETQYF; CDR3nt: TGTGCCAGCACCAAAAACAGGGGAGGGAGGGAGACCCAGTACTTC
abundance: few; d_gene: NA; v_gene: TRBV7-6; len: 15; j_gene: TRBJ2-5; CDR3aa: CASSFPGYSQETQYF; CDR3nt: TGTGCCAGCAGCTTTCCGGGGTATTCACAAGAGACCCAGTACTTC
abundance: NA; d_gene: TRBD1; v_gene: TRBV6-2/TRBV6-3; len: 16; j_gene: TRBJ2-5; CDR3aa: CASSYSQGEIEETQYF; CDR3nt: TGTGCCAGCAGTTACTCGCAGGGGGAGATCGAAGAGACCCAGTACTTC